This TCR beta chain was profiled in a study of shared clonotypes between healthy human individuals (dated by TCRdb to 2020 to 2022). Context from the whole study: Three men and a couple of women, aged 18 to 49 years, made up the cohort. The study deeply sequenced blood TCR repertoires of several healthy adults to estimate repertoire size and the extent of clonotype sharing between individuals. Libraries were prepared and TCR repertoires were sequenced by different laboratories using diverse techniques, in order to increase sequencing depth and limit assay-specific biases. Per donor, leukapheresis produced somewhere between about 0.94 and 10 billion PBMCs. Broad study findings and their caveats: The small number of donors limited the genetic and exposure-history diversity represented. Sampling was restricted to blood, and TCR repertoires in tissue are likely to differ from TCR repertoires in blood. Based on pairwise subsampling, the degree of clonotype sharing among donors was expected to be affected by sequencing depth.

About this clone: It has no known antigen specificity. Nothing much larger sits one base from this clone, and base qualities are not available.

Using the deep immunoSEQ assay, multiplex PCR amplified TCR CDR3 regions from genomic DNA. Extracted genomic DNA from each cell subset was distributed evenly across all wells of several immunoSEQ 96-well plates, and each plate was treated as a replicate. For unsorted PBMC, 250 to 300 ng of genomic DNA, equivalent to approximately 30,000 T cell genomes, went into each replicate PCR. Genomic DNA from unsorted PBMC was sequenced over ten immunoSEQ deep assay plates. Purified libraries were quantified with a Qubit 3.0 fluorometer, sized on a Bioanalyzer 2100, and re-quantified with the KAPA Library Quantification kit. Every immunoSEQ 96-well plate was sequenced on a separate single-read 150-cycle Illumina NextSeq 550 flow cell. The original methods were these. Because the immunoSEQ output held only junctional sequences and lacked quality scores, the filtering could not match the filtering applied to full-length reads. Sequences were annotated with PyIR, a Python wrapper for IgBLAST v1.9, and V/J genes and CDR3 were assigned using IMGT germline references. Any read was removed if the V/J assignment was weak (E-value above 1e-6), the CDR3 was missing, or the read contained stop codons, out-of-frame junctions, or ambiguous translated residues. V3J clonotypes were defined as sequences sharing an identical inferred V gene, J gene, and CDR3 amino acid sequence. To compute the percentage overlap between repertoires, the number of shared unique clonotypes was divided by the size of the smaller repertoire. Richness of each repertoire was evaluated using RTK rarefaction, the Chao1 estimator, and Recon v2.1 estimates of unobserved clonotypes. The table comes from immuneACCESS by way of TCRdb, which keeps in-frame sequences with V and J called. Part of the clones is missing from these tables; in studies checked, under half for an unresolved V gene and the rest for unknown reasons. The V and J calls and clone size come from that table; D and trimming were worked out from the DNA. The sample yields about half a million clones; around 75% were counted once. Approximately 13% of the sample is in the top ten clones.

The cysteine opens and the phenylalanine closes a CDR3 of 13 amino acids. Of the read, only the CDR3 DNA is kept; its 39 bases are in frame from base 1. According to the germline V gene, CDR1 reads SNHLY and CDR2 reads FYNNEI. V is trimmed back by 10 bases and J by 0 bases, and the junction contains 4 bases that no gene match accounts for. The donors were healthy, HIV-negative adults with no recently reported acute infections or vaccinations. Every donor was a Caucasian adult residing in Nashville, Tennessee, USA. For unsorted samples, some 90 million PBMCs were counted, and genomic DNA was extracted using the QIAamp DNA Blood Mini kit. Blood was collected by leukapheresis, and PBMCs were isolated by Ficoll-Histopaque density gradient centrifugation and then cryopreserved in liquid nitrogen vapor phase.

The sequenced material came from PBMCs. The sequence derives from a woman in her forties in good health. Some clones in this sample may be carry-over from other donors' samples. The chain is assembled from TRBV2 and TRBJ2-3, and TRBD2 aligns with 7 junction nucleotides. The sequence in DNA is TGTGCCACCTGGGAGGGTAGCACAGATACGCAGTATTTT. Its coded protein is CATWEGSTDTQYF.